This TCR beta chain was captured by sequencing in a study of blood T cells in healthy people across ages. This CDR3 contains 11 residues. Study-level points and caveats: In long-lived donors, naive CD4+ cell counts and diversity exceeded those of aged donors.

Every sample had a minimum of 6 million PBMCs isolated. Primers used in a second PCR of roughly 6 to 11 cycles were a sample-barcoded 5' primer and a J-beta primer mix. Each CDR3 protein is one row after TCRdb ran MiXCR on the 5' RACE reads. The repertoire includes about 570,000 distinct CDR3 sequences, roughly a quarter of them detected once, and less than 20% sits in the top ten. Turning to this clonotype: Its antigen is unidentified.

This chain uses TRBV21-1 with TRBJ1-4. TRBV21-1 is given as a pseudogene. The material sequenced was blood. This clonotype originated in a woman in her seventies in good health. The CDR3 here is CASSASWKGFF. CDR3 coding DNA: TGTGCCAGCAGCGCCTCATGGAAGGGTTTTTTT.